The entry below describes one T cell receptor beta chain. What it recognizes is unknown. The CDR3 is 15 residues long. V dropped 2 bases and J dropped 2 bases, with 12 bases sitting between them. Per the germline V gene, CDR1 is MNHEY and CDR2 is SMNVEV (reference sequence). The sample comes from a study of beta chain features in type 1 diabetes. Study in general: Patients and healthy donors were similar in age, gender and cell yields.

Of the isolated RNA, all was reverse transcribed, and so the sequenced material was expressed TCRB transcripts. For naive, central memory and regulatory T cell samples, reads averaged around 3.8 million. Repertoires were generated with immunoSEQ multiplex PCR, while TCRdb's copy carries only in-frame clones and drops some. The repertoire holds hundreds of thousands of clones, with 11% as singletons. Study-wide results and limits: Insertions at VDJ junctions were less frequent in type 1 diabetes patients. These patients also deleted more nucleotides at the same junctions.

V usage is TRBV27 and J usage is TRBJ2-5; D is possibly TRBD1 (6 bases). This TCR derives from a woman aged 30 to 39 in good health. Sequencing was carried out using naive CD4+ T cells from blood. CDR3 region: CASSLQGPGQETQYF. CDR3 sequence (DNA): TGTGCCAGCAGTTTACAGGGGCCGGGTCAAGAGACCCAGTACTTC.